One and the same sample provided the 13 T cell receptor beta chains below, sequenced in a study of blood T cell repertoires in COVID-19. Sequencing used immunoSEQ multiplex PCR; TCRdb keeps in-frame clones, though not all of them. Among 100,000 to 150,000 clones listed, 75% to 90% were seen once. Sequencing was carried out using peripheral blood. These receptors all come from a man between 60 and 75 years old with COVID-19, enrolled during active disease.

The V gene is TRBV5-4, the J gene TRBJ2-3, with TRBD2 matching over 11 bases. J gave up 7 bases and V 0 bases, and 10 bases lay outside the gene matches. CDR3 size: 17 residues. CDR1 SGHNT and CDR2 YYREEE come from the germline V gene (reference sequence). The CDR3 reads CASSLAGASGGFNTQYF. As DNA, the CDR3 is TGTGCCAGCAGCTTGGCCGGAGCTAGCGGGGGGTTCAATACGCAGTATTTT.

The V call is TRBV7-2, the J call TRBJ1-1; no clear D gene. Germline V gene sequence: CDR1 SGHTA, CDR2 FQGNSA. The CDR3 runs 14 residues. The ends were cut back, 6 bases at V and 3 bases at J, with 14 bases in the middle. The CDR3 loop is CASSLLDIDTEAFF. Here the CDR3 DNA reads TGTGCCAGCAGTTTACTTGACATAGACACTGAAGCTTTCTTT.

This chain connects TRBV4-1 to TRBJ2-3; TRBD1 agrees at 7 bases. Looked up from germline, CDR1 is MGHRA and CDR2 is YSYEKL. V shed 4 bases, J shed 1 base, and the junction held 2 bases outside the gene matches. There are 14 residues in the CDR3. The CDR3 sequence: CASSPDRGTDTQYF. In DNA form, the CDR3 reads TGCGCCAGCAGCCCAGACAGGGGCACAGATACGCAGTATTTT.

The CDR3 DNA follows: TGTGCCAGCAGTTCCCGGGACAGGGGAAACCAGTACTTC. Amino acid sequence: CASSSRDRGNQYF. The V call is TRBV12-3 or TRBV12-4, the J call TRBJ2-7, with 10 nucleotides matching TRBD1. The CDR3 length is 13 residues. J was trimmed by 10 bases and V by 4 bases; bases with no gene match: 7.

The chain carries TRBV30 and TRBJ1-6, with D unclear. CDR1 GTSNPN and CDR2 SVGIG come from the germline V gene (reference sequence). The germline V and J ends were trimmed by 0 bases and 11 bases, with 8 bases remaining between them. The CDR3 sequence is 12 residues long. This chain's CDR3 is CAWSVNEPPLHF. The CDR3 DNA is TGTGCCTGGAGTGTAAACGAGCCACCCCTCCACTTT. Combining the CDR3 with reference TRBV30 and TRBJ1-6 gives the whole variable domain SQTIHQWPATLVQPVGSPLSLECTVEGTSNPNLYWYRQAAGRGLQLLFYSVGIGQISSEVPQNLSASRPQDRQFILSSKKLLLSDSGFYLCAWSVNEPPLHFGNGTRLTVT.

The rearrangement uses TRBV27 and TRBJ2-2; 9 bases fit TRBD1. Germline CDR1 MNHEY, CDR2 SMNVEV (reference sequence). The CDR3 sequence is 14 residues long. The trim removed 6 bases at V and 6 bases at J, leaving 5 bases unmatched. The CDR3 region is CASSRDRVAGELFF. The DNA for the CDR3 is TGTGCCAGCAGCAGGGACAGGGTTGCCGGGGAGCTGTTTTTT.

The DNA of the CDR3 is TGTGCAAGTAGGGGCGGCACTTCATACTATGGCTACACCTTC. It yields the protein CASRGGTSYYGYTF. This chain links TRBV12-2 with TRBJ1-2; the table names TRBD1, a call not compared with the DNA. TRBV12-2 is reported as a pseudogene. CDR3 length equals 14 residues.

V gene TRBV9 combines with J gene TRBJ2-1; 11 bases match TRBD2. CDR3 size: 16 residues. Germline V gene sequence: CDR1 SGDLS, CDR2 YYNGEE. V gave up 7 bases and J gave up 0 bases; unmatched junction bases: 6. In DNA, the CDR3 is TGTGCCAGCGGAGTGACTAGCGGGAACTCCTACAATGAGCAGTTCTTC. Translated: CASGVTSGNSYNEQFF.

The chain links TRBV5-1 to TRBJ2-7; D perhaps matches TRBD1 (5 bases). This CDR3 spans 11 amino acids. Per germline, CDR1 SGHRS and CDR2 YFSETQ. V was trimmed by 4 bases and J by 6 bases, leaving 8 bases between them. The CDR3 coding sequence is TGCGCCAGCAGCGACAGTGGCGAGCAGTACTTC. Protein product: CASSDSGEQYF.

V is TRBV7-9 and J is TRBJ1-2; D gene uncertain. This CDR3 has 14 amino acids. Germline-derived CDR1 and CDR2 are SEHNR and FQNEAQ (reference sequence). The ends were cut back, 1 base at V and 4 bases at J, with 10 bases in the middle. CDR3 in DNA: TGTGCCAGCAGCTTAGGCAGGAACTCCTATGGCTACACCTTC. Encoded protein: CASSLGRNSYGYTF.

The V gene is TRBV3-1 (or the pseudogene TRBV3-2), the J gene TRBJ1-2; D ambiguous. Germline V gene data show CDR1 as LGHDT and CDR2 as YNNKEL (reference sequence). This CDR3 comprises 14 residues. Trimming removed 0 bases from V and 1 base from J, with 6 bases in between. For the CDR3, the DNA is TGTGCCAGCAGCCAAGATTTCAGTAACTATGGCTACACCTTC. This sequence encodes CASSQDFSNYGYTF.

The J gene is TRBJ1-3, the V gene TRBV6-5; the D is unclear. The ends were cut back, 11 bases at V and 0 bases at J, with 11 bases in the middle. Germline V gene lookup returns CDR1 MNHEY and CDR2 SVGAGI. The CDR3 length is 13 residues. The CDR3 here is CAAESSSGNTIYF. CDR3 sequence (DNA): TGTGCCGCTGAGTCTAGCTCTGGAAACACCATATATTTT.

This clone was counted once. This chain uses TRBV28 with TRBJ1-5, with D unclear. V lost 5 bases, J lost 3 bases, and 8 bases lay in between. CDR1 MDHEN and CDR2 SYDVKM come from the germline V gene. The CDR3 has 13 residues. The CDR3: CASSLGYNQPQHF. The DNA of the CDR3 is TGTGCCAGCAGTCTAGGATACAATCAGCCCCAGCATTTT.